This paragraph reports one T cell receptor beta chain. No antigen is known for it. The source of the sample is a study of cytomegalovirus exposure and HLA in healthy donors. The PCR ran on 60 Vbeta and 13 Jbeta primers. Profiling relied on immunoSEQ multiplex PCR, and the TCRdb table lists in-frame clones only, not all of them. The table has about 270,000 clones, just over 70% seen once. The donors (healthy individuals) were bone marrow donors. Whole-study results and caveats: Earlier results showed most TCR beta V segments being productive about 87% or about 30% of the time. It was reported that TCR beta sequences correctly inferred the HLA-A and HLA-B alleles for most subjects. In a later analysis, at a false discovery rate of 0.05, 16,951 TCR beta sequences matched HLA alleles.

Trimming removed 4 bases at V and 5 bases at J, with 8 bases between. CDR1 is DFQATT, CDR2 SNEGSKA, per germline (reference sequence). This CDR3 is 11 amino acids long. The chain carries TRBV20-1 and TRBJ2-5; maybe TRBD2 (6 bases). Material: PBMCs. This receptor was obtained from a female donor in good health and CMV-seronegative. This CDR3 is CSAKSGETQYF. The CDR3 nucleotides read TGCAGTGCTAAGAGCGGGGAGACCCAGTACTTC.